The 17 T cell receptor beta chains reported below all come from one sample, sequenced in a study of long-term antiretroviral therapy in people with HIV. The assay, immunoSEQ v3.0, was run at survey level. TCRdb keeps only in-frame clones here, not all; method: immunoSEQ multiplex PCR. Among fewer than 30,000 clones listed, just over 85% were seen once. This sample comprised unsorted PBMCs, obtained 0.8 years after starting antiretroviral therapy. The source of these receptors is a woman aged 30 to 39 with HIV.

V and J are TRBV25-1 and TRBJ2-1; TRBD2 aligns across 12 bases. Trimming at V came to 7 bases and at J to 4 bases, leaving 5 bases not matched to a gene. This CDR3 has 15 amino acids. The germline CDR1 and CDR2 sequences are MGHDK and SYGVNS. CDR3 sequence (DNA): TGTGCCAGCAAGAGACTAGCGGGGGATTACAATGAGCAGTTCTTC. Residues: CASKRLAGDYNEQFF.

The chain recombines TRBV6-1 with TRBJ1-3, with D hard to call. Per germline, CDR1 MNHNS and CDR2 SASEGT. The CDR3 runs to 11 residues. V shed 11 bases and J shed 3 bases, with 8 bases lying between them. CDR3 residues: CAVQIGNTIYF. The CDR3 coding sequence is TGTGCCGTTCAGATTGGAAACACCATATATTTT.

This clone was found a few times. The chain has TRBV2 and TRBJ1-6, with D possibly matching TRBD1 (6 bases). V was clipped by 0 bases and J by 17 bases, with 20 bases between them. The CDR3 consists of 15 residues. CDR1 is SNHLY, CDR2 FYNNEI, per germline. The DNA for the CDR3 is TGTGCCAGCAGTGAAGCCCAGCCTACCCGGGACAACATCCACTTT. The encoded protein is CASSEAQPTRDNIHF.

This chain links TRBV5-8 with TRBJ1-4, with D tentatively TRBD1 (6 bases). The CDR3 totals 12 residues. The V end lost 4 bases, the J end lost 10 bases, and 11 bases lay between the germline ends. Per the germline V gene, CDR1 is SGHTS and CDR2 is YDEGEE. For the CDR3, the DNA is TGTGCCAGCAGCCTCGGACAGTTAAAACTGTTTTTT. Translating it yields CASSLGQLKLFF.

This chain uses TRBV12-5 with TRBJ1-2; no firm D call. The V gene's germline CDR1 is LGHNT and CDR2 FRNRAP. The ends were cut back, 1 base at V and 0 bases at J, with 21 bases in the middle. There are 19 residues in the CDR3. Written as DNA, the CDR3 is TGTGCTAGTGGTTTGGGGATGGGCATCCTAGAACCATCTAACTATGGCTACACCTTC. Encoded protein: CASGLGMGILEPSNYGYTF.

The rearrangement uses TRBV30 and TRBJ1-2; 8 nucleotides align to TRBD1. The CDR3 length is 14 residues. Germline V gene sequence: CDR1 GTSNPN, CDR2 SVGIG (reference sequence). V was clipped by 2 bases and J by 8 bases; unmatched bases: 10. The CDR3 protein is CAWSTGQGIRGYTF. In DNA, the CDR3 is TGTGCCTGGAGTACCGGACAGGGCATTCGGGGCTACACCTTC.

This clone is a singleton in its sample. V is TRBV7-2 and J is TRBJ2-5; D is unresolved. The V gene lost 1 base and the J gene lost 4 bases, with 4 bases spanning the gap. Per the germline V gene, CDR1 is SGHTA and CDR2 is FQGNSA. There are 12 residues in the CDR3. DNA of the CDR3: TGTGCCAGCAGCTTAGTTTCAGAGACCCAGTACTTC. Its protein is CASSLVSETQYF.

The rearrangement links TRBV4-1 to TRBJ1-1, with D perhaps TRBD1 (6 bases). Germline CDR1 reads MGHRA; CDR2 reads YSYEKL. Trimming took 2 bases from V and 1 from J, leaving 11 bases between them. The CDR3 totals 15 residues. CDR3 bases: TGCGCCAGCAGCCAACAGAGACAGGCGAACACTGAAGCTTTCTTT. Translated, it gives CASSQQRQANTEAFF.

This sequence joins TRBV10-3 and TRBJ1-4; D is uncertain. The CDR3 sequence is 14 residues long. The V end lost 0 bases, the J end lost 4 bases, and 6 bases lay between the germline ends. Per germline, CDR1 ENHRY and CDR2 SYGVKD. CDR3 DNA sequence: TGTGCCATCAGTGAGTCGCGGAGTAATGAAAAACTGTTTTTT. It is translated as CAISESRSNEKLFF.

In DNA, the CDR3 is TGTGCCAGCAGCTTAGGTGGGGGGGCCGGGGAGACCCAGTACTTC. Translating gives CASSLGGGAGETQYF. V usage is TRBV7-8 and J usage is TRBJ2-5, with D perhaps TRBD2 (7 bases). Germline CDR1 SGHVS, CDR2 FQNEAQ. CDR3 size: 15 residues. With 1 base removed from V and 5 bases from J, the gap between germline ends came to 14 bases.

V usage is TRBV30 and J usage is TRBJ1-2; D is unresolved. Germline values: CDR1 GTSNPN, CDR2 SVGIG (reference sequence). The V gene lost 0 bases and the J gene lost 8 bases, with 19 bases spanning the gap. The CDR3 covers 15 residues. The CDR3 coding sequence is TGTGCCTGGAGTGTAAAAGGGTTGGGTGCGCGGGGCTACACCTTC. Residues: CAWSVKGLGARGYTF.

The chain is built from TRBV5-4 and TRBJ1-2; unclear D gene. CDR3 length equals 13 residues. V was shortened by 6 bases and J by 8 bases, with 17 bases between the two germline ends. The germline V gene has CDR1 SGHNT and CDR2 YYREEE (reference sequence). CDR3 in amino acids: CASKSMGYWGYTF. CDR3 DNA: TGTGCCAGCAAGTCTATGGGTTATTGGGGCTACACCTTC.

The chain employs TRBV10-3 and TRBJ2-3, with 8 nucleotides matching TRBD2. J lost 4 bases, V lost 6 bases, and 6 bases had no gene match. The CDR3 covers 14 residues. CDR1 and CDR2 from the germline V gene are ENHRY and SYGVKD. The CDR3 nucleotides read TGTGCCATCAGGGCTTCGGGGGGGGCAGATACGCAGTATTTT. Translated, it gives CAIRASGGADTQYF.

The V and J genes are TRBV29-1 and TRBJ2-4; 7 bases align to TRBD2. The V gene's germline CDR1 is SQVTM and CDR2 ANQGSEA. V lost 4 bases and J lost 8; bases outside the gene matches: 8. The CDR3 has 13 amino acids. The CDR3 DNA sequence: TGCAGCGTTGGGGGGGGAAACTTGGACATTCAGTACTTC. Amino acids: CSVGGGNLDIQYF.

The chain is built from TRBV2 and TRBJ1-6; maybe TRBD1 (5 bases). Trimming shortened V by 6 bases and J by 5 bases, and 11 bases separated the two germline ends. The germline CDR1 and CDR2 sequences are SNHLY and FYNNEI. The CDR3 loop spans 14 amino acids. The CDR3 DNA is TGTGCCAGCAGACAGGTTCCTAATAATTCACCCCTCCACTTT. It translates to CASRQVPNNSPLHF. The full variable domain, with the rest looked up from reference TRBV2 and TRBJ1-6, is EPEVTQTPSHQVTQMGQEVILRCVPISNHLYFYWYRQILGQKVEFLVSFYNNEISEKSEIFDDQFSVERPDGSNFTLKIRSTKLEDSAMYFCASRQVPNNSPLHFGNGTRLTVT.

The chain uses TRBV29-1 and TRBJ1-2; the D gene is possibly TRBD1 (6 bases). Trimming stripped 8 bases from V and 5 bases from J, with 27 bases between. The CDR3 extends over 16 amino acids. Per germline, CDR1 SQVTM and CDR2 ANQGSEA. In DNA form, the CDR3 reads TGCAGCCTTGTGAGTCGACAGGCGGGTTATGGGTATGGCTACACCTTC. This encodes CSLVSRQAGYGYGYTF.

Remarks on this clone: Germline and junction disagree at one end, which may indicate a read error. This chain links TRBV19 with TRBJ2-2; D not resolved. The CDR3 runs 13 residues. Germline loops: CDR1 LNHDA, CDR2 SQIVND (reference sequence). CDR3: CASNIGYTGELFF. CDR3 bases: TGTGCCAGTAATATAGGGTACACCGGGGAGCTGTTTTTT.